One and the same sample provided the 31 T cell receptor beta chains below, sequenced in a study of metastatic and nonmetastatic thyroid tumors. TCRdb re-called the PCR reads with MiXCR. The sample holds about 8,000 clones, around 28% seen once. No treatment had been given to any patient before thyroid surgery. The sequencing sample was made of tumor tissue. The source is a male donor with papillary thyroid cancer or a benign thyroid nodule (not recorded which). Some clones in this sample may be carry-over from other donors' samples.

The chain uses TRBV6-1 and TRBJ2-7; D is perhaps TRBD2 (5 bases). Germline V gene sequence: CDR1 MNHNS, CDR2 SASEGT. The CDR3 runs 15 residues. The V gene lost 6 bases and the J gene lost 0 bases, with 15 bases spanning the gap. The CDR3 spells CASSSDGDLSYEQYF. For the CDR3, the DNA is TGTGCCAGCAGCTCAGACGGGGATCTCTCCTACGAGCAGTACTTC.

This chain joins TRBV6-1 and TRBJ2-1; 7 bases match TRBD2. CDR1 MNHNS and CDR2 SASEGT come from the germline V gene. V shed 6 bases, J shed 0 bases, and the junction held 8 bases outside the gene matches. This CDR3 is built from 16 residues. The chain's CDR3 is CASRWDGGSSYNEQFF. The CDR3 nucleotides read TGTGCCAGCAGGTGGGACGGGGGGAGCTCCTACAATGAGCAGTTCTTC.

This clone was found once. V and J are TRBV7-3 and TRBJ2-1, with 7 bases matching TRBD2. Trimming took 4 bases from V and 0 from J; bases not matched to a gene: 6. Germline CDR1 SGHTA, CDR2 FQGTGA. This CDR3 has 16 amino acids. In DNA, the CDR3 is TGTGCCAGCAGCTCAACTAGCGAGAGCTCCTACAATGAGCAGTTCTTC. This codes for CASSSTSESSYNEQFF.

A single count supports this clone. CDR3: CSIGQGAISGANVLTF. CDR3 coding DNA: TGCAGTATCGGGCAGGGGGCGATTTCTGGGGCCAACGTCCTGACTTTC. The J gene is TRBJ2-6, the V gene TRBV20-1, with TRBD1 matching 8 bases. The CDR3 extends over 16 amino acids. Germline V gene data show CDR1 as DFQATT and CDR2 as SNEGSKA (reference sequence). Unmatched junction bases numbered 10, after V lost 8 bases and J lost 1 base.

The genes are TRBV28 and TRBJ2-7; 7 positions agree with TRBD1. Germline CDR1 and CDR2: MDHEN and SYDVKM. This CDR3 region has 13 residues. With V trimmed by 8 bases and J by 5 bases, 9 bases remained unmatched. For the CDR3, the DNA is TGTGCCAGCTCCGACAGGGTAGAAGACGAGCAGTACTTC. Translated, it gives CASSDRVEDEQYF.

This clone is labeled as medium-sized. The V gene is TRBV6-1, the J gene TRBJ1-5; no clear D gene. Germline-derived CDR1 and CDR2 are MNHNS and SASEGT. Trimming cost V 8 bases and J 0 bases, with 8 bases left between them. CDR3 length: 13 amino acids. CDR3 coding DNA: TGTGCCAGCGATTTAAATAGCAATCAGCCCCAGCATTTT. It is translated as CASDLNSNQPQHF.

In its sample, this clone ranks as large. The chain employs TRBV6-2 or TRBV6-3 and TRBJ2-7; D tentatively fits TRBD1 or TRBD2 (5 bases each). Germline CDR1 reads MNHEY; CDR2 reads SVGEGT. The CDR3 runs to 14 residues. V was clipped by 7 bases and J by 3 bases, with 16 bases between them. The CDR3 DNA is TGTGCCAGCAAACTCCGGGACGCTTACTACGAGCAGTACTTC. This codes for CASKLRDAYYEQYF.

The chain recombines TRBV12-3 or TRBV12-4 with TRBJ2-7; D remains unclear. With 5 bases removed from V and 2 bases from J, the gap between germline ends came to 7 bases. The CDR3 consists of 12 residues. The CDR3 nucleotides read TGTGCCAGCAGTCCCTCGACCTACGAGCAGTACTTC. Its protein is CASSPSTYEQYF.

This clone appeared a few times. The CDR3 DNA follows: TGTGCCAGCAGTTTATTTTCCGGAATTGGCTACACCTTC. Encoded protein: CASSLFSGIGYTF. The chain employs TRBV28 and TRBJ1-2; D uncertain. Germline V lookup: CDR1 MDHEN, CDR2 SYDVKM. V was pared by 1 base and J by 7 bases, with 10 bases between. The CDR3 sequence is 13 residues long.

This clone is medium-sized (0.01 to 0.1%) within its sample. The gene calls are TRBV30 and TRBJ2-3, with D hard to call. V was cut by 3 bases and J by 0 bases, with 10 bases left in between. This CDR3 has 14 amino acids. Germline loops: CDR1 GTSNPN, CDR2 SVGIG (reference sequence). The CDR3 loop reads CAWSAAASTDTQYF. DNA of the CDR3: TGTGCCTGGAGCGCCGCGGCGAGCACAGATACGCAGTATTTT. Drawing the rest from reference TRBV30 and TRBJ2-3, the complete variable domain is SQTIHQWPATLVQPVGSPLSLECTVEGTSNPNLYWYRQAAGRGLQLLFYSVGIGQISSEVPQNLSASRPQDRQFILSSKKLLLSDSGFYLCAWSAAASTDTQYFGPGTRLTVL.

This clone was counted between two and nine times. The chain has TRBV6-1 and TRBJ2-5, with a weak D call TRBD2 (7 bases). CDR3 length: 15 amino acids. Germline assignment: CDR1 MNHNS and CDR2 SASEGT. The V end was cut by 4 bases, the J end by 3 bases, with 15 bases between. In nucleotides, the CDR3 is TGTGCCAGCAGTGGATCAGGGGCGGGGGAAGAGACCCAGTACTTC. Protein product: CASSGSGAGEETQYF.

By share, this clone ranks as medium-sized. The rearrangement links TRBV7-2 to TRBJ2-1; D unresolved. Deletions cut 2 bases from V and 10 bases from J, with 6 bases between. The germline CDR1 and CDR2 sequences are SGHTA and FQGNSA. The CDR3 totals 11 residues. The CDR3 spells CASSLISEQFF. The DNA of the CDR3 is TGTGCCAGCAGCTTAATCTCGGAGCAGTTCTTC.

For the CDR3, the DNA is TGCAGTGCGCCTACAGGGGTAGACTATGGCTACACCTTC. Amino acids: CSAPTGVDYGYTF. The gene calls are TRBV20-1 and TRBJ1-2, with 7 bases lining up with TRBD1. Germline V gene lookup returns CDR1 DFQATT and CDR2 SNEGSKA (reference sequence). There are 13 residues in the CDR3. The J segment lost 3 bases and the V segment lost 6 bases, leaving 7 bases of the junction unmatched.

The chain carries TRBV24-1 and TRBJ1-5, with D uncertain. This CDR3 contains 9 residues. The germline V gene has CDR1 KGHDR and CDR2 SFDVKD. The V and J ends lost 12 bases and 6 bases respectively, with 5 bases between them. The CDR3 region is CAVGQPQHF. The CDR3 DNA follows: TGTGCCGTCGGTCAGCCCCAGCATTTT.

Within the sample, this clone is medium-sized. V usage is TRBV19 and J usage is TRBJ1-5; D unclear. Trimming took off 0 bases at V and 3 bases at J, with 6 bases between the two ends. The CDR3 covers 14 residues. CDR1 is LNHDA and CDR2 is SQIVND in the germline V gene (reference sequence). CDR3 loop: CASSIDSLNQPQHF. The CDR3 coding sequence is TGTGCCAGTAGTATAGACAGCCTCAATCAGCCCCAGCATTTT.

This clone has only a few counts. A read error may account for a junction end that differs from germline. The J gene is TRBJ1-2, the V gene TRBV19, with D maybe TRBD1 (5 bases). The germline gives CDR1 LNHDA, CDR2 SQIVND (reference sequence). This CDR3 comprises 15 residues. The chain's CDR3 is CASSEAQGRNYRYTF. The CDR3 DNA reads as TGTGCCAGTAGTGAGGCTCAGGGCCGAAACTATCGCTACACCTTC.

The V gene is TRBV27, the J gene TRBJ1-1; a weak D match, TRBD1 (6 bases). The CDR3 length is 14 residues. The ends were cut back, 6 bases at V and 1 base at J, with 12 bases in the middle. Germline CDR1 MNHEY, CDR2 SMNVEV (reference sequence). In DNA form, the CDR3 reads TGTGCCAGCAGCAAGAGAGGGGGGAACACTGAAGCTTTCTTT. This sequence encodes CASSKRGGNTEAFF.

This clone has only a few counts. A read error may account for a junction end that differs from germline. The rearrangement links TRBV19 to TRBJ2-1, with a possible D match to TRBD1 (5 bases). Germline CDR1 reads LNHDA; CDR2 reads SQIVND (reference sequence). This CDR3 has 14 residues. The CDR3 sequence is CATVSWGGPNGQFF. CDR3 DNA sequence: TGTGCCACAGTAAGCTGGGGCGGTCCCAATGGGCAGTTCTTC.

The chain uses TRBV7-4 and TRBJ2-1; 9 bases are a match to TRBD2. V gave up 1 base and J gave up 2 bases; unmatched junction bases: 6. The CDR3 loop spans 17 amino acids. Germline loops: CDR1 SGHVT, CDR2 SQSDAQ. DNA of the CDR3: TGTGCCAGCAGCTTAGTGGGTTGCGGGAGGGCCTACAATGAGCAGTTCTTC. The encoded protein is CASSLVGCGRAYNEQFF.

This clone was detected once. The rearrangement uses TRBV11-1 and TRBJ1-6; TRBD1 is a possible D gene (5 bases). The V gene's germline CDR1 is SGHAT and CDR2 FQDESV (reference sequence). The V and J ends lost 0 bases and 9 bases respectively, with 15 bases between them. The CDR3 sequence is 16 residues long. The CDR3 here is CASSLAGVVGSSPLHF. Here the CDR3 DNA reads TGTGCCAGCAGCTTAGCAGGGGTCGTTGGCTCTTCACCCCTCCACTTT. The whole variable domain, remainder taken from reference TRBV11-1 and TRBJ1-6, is EAEVAQSPRYKITEKSQAVAFWCDPISGHATLYWYRQILGQGPELLVQFQDESVVDDSQLPKDRFSAERLKGVDSTLKIQPAELGDSAMYLCASSLAGVVGSSPLHFGNGTRLTVT.

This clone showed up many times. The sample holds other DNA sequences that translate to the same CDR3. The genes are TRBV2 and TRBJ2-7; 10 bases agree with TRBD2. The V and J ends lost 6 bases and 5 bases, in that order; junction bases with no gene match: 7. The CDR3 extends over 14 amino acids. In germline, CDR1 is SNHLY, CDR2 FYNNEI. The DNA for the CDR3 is TGTGCCAGCAGGACCGGGACTAGCGATCACGAGCAGTACTTC. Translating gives CASRTGTSDHEQYF.

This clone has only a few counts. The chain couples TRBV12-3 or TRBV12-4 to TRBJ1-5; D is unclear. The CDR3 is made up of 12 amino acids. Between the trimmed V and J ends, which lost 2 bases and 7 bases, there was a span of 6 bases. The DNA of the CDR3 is TGTGCCAGCAGTTTAAATCGACAGCCCCAGCATTTT. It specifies CASSLNRQPQHF.

The CDR3 loop reads CASSQEVAQNPREQYF. The DNA of the CDR3 is TGCGCCAGCAGCCAAGAGGTGGCGCAGAACCCGCGGGAGCAGTACTTC. The chain carries TRBV4-1 and TRBJ2-7; D gene uncertain. The V gene's germline CDR1 is MGHRA and CDR2 YSYEKL. The CDR3 length is 16 residues. Trimming cost V 0 bases and J 7 bases, with 19 bases left between them.

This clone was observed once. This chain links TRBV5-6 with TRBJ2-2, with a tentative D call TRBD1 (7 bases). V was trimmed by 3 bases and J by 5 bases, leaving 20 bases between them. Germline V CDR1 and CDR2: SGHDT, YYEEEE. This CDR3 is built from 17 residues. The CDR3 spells CASSWDSPRGRTGELFF. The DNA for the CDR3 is TGTGCCAGCAGCTGGGACAGCCCTCGAGGGAGGACCGGGGAGCTGTTTTTT.

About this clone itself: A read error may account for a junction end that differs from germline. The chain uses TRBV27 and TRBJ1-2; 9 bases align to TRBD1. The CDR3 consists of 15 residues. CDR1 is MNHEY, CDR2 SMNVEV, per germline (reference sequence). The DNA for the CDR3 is TGTGCCAGCAGTCCGCGGACAGGGGCTCACTATGGCTACGCCTTC. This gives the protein CASSPRTGAHYGYAF.

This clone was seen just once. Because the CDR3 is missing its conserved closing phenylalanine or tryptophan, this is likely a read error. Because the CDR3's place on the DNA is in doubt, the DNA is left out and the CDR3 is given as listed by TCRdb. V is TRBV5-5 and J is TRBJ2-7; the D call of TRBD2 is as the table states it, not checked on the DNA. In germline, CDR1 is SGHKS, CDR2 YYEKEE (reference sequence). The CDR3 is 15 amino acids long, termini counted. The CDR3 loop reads CASSLGGTETYEQYL.

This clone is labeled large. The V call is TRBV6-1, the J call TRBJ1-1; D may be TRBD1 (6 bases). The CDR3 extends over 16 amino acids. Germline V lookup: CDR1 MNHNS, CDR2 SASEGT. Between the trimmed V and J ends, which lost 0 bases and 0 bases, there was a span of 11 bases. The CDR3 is CASSEARGLLNTEAFF. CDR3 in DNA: TGTGCCAGCAGTGAAGCACGGGGGCTATTGAACACTGAAGCTTTCTTT.

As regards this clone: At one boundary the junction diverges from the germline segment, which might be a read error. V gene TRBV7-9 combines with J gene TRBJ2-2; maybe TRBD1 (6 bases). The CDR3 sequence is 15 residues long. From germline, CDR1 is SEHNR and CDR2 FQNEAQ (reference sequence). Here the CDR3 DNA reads TGTGCCAGCAGCCCTAGGGGGTCGGGCACCGTGGAGCTGTTTTTT. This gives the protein CASSPRGSGTVELFF.

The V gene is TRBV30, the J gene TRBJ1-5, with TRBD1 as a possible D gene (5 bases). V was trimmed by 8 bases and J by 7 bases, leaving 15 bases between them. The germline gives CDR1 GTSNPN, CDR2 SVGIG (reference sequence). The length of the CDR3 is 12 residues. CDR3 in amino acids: CALRQGAQPQHF. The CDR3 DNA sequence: TGTGCCCTCCGGCAGGGTGCCCAGCCCCAGCATTTT.

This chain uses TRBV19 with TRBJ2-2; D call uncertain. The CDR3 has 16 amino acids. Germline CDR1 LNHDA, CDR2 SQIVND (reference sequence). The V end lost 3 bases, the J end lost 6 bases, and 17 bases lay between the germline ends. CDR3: CASSMELSLFPGELFF. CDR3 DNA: TGTGCCAGTAGTATGGAACTTTCGCTCTTTCCCGGGGAGCTGTTTTTT.

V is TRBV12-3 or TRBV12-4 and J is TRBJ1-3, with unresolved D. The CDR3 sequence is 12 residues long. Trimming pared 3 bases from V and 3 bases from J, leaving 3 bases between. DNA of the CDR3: TGTGCCAGCAGTTTCAGTGGAAACACCATATATTTT. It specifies CASSFSGNTIYF.